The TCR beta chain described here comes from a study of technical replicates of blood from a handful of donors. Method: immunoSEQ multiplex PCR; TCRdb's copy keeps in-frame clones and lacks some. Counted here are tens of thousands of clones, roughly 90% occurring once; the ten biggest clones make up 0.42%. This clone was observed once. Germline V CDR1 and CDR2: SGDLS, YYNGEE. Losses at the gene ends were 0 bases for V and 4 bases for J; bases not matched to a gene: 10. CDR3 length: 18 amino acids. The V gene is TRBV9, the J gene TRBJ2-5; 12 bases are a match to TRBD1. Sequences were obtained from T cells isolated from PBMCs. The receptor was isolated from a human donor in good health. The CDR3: CASSVGGGTGGFGETQYF. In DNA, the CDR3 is TGTGCCAGCAGCGTAGGAGGCGGGACAGGGGGCTTCGGAGAGACCCAGTACTTC.